This TCR beta chain was identified during a study of identical twins. The CDR3 has 14 residues. Germline V gene lookup returns CDR1 MNHEY and CDR2 SVGAGI. J gave up 4 bases and V 5 bases, and 7 bases lay outside the gene matches. TCRdb reanalysed the 5' RACE reads using MiXCR and keeps one entry per CDR3 protein. The data contain some 600,000 distinct CDR3 sequences, just over 7% of them singletons. The same specimen was also included in a second study, on yellow fever vaccine responses in identical twins.

V gene TRBV6-5 combines with J gene TRBJ1-1; 7 bases are shared with TRBD1. The sequenced sample consisted of PBMCs. The sequence derives from a woman younger than 30 in good health. CDR3 coding DNA: TGTGCCAGCAGTAACAGGGGTCTGGGCACTGAAGCTTTCTTT. Translation: CASSNRGLGTEAFF.